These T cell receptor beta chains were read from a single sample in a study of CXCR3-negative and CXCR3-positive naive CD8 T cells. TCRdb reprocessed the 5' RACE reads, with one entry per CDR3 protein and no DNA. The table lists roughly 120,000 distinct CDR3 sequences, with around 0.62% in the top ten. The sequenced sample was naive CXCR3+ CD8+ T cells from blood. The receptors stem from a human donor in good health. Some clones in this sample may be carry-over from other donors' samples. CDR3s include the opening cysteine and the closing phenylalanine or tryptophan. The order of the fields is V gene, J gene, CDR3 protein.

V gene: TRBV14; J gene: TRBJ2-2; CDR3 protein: CASSQVSEIGELFF
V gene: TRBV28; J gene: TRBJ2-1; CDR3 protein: CASSPDSLSSYNEQFF
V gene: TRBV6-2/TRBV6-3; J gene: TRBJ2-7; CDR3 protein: CASSFGTHYEQYF
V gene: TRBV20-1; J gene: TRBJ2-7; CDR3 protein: CSARDLVYEQYF
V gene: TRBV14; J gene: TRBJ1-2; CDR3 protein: CASSQPDRGYGYTF
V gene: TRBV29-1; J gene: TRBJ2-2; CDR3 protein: CSVVGAASNTGELFF
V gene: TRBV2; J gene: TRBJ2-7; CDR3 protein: CASTRTGGTYEQYF
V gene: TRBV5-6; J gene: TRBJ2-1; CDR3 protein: CASSEDISYNEQFF
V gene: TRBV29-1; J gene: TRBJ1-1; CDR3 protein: CSVAIWDTEAFF
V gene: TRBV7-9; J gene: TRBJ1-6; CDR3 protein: CASSGVDSPLHF
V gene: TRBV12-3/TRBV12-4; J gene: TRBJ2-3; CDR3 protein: CASRPASGGAGDTQYF
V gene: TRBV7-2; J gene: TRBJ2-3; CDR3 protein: CASTRVSGGPRTDTQYF
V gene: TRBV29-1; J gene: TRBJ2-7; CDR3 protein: CSVLHDRYEQYF
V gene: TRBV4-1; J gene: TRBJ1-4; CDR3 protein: CASSQDQLNEKLFF
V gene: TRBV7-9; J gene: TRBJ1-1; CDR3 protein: CASSPSGGATEAFF
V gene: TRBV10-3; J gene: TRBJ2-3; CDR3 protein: CAINGPSDTDTQYF
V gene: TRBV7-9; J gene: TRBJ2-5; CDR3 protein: CASSSQDRGLQETQYF
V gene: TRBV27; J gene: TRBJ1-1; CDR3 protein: CASSKDRVFGAFF
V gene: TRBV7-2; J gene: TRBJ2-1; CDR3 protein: CASSLELSGNEQFF
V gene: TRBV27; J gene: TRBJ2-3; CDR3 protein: CASSSLRDTQYF
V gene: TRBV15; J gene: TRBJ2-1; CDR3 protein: CATSREVGVYNEQFF
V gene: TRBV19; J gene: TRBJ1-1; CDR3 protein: CASSEPATQHFEAFF
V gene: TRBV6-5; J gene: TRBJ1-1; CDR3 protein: CASSEALTGPNTEAFF
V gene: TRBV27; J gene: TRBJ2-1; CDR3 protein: CASSFTRDSSYNEQFF
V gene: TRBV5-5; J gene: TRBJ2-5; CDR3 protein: CASSLLEDFYQETQYF
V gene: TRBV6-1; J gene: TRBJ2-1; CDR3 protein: CASRGLAGHSYNEQFF
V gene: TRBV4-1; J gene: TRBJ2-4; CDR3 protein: CASSQDEAGTNIQYF
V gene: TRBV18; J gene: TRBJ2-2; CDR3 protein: CASSPPEDRNTGELVF
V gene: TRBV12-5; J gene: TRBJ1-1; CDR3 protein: CASGLPVGGRTEAFF
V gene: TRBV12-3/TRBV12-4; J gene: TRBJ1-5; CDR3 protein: CASSLERDLLSNQPQHF
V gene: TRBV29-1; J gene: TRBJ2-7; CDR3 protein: CSAEGGQNEQYF
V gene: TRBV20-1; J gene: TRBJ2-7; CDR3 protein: CSAIVESLYEQYF
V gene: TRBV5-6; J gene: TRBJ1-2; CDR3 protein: CASSLVGGNYGYTF
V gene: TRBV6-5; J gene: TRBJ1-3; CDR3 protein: CASSWQGAGNTIYF
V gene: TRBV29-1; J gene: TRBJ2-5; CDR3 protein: CSGTQRALQETQYF